These 20 T cell receptor beta chains share one sample of origin, sequenced in a study of vaccination effects on CD4 cells after COVID-19. For these TCRs, the target antigens are not known. Assay: immunoSEQ multiplex PCR; the TCRdb copy retains only in-frame clones and omits some. Found here are roughly 65,000 clones, roughly 76% of them singletons; the top ten hold approximately 3%. Antigen-specific CD4+ T cells were first expanded with viral peptide pools by the ViraFEST assay and only then sequenced. Following culture for about 11 days, CD4+ T cells were isolated. Vaccine recipients had no previous SARS-CoV-2 infection; their nucleocapsid antibodies were negative. The input for sequencing was CD4+ T cells from PBMCs cultured with HCoV-NL63 spike peptides, taken before COVID-19 vaccination. Receptors were obtained from a human donor who received a COVID-19 vaccine.

V usage is TRBV5-1 and J usage is TRBJ2-1; 11 nucleotides match TRBD1. The length of the CDR3 is 18 residues. The trim removed 2 bases at V and 2 bases at J, leaving 9 bases unmatched. CDR1 is SGHRS, CDR2 YFSETQ, per germline. CDR3 residues: CASSFTSGTGGTYNEQFF. The CDR3 DNA reads TGCGCCAGCAGCTTCACCTCCGGGACAGGGGGTACCTACAATGAGCAGTTCTTC.

This chain connects TRBV5-1 to TRBJ1-5; a possible D gene is TRBD1 (6 bases). Germline-derived CDR1 and CDR2 are SGHRS and YFSETQ. Deletions cut 4 bases from V and 5 bases from J, with 16 bases between. This CDR3 has 15 residues. CDR3 loop: CASSLTGSLDQPQHF. CDR3 DNA: TGCGCCAGCAGCCTTACAGGGTCCCTTGATCAGCCCCAGCATTTT. The whole variable domain, remainder taken from reference TRBV5-1 and TRBJ1-5, is KAGVTQTPRYLIKTRGQQVTLSCSPISGHRSVSWYQQTPGQGLQFLFEYFSETQRNKGNFPGRFSGRQFSNSRSEMNVSTLELGDSALYLCASSLTGSLDQPQHFGDGTRLSIL.

J is TRBJ2-3 and V is TRBV19; possibly TRBD2 for D (6 bases). V was pared by 4 bases and J by 1 base, with 12 bases between. The CDR3 contains 15 residues. CDR1 and CDR2 (germline): LNHDA, SQIVND (reference sequence). CDR3: CASSKPPGGTDTQYF. CDR3 DNA: TGTGCCAGTAGTAAGCCCCCGGGGGGCACAGATACGCAGTATTTT. The full variable domain, rest sourced from reference TRBV19 and TRBJ2-3, is DGGITQSPKYLFRKEGQNVTLSCEQNLNHDAMYWYRQDPGQGLRLIYYSQIVNDFQKGDIAEGYSVSREKKESFPLTVTSAQKNPTAFYLCASSKPPGGTDTQYFGPGTRLTVL.

V usage is TRBV14 and J usage is TRBJ1-2; D uncertain. The CDR3 is 13 residues long. V shed 1 base and J shed 0 bases, with 3 bases lying between them. Looked up from germline, CDR1 is SGHDN and CDR2 is FVKESK. The CDR3 bases are TGTGCCAGCAGCCAAGGGGCTAACTATGGCTACACCTTC. Translating it yields CASSQGANYGYTF.

This chain links TRBV4-3 with TRBJ1-2; D uncertain. Germline values: CDR1 LGHNA, CDR2 YSLEER. CDR3 size: 16 residues. Trimming took 3 bases from V and 0 from J, leaving 14 bases between them. As DNA, the CDR3 is TGCGCCAGCAGCCAGGGGAGACACCGAGCTAACTATGGCTACACCTTC. This translates into CASSQGRHRANYGYTF.

V gene TRBV2 combines with J gene TRBJ1-2; 7 bases are shared with TRBD1. Germline values: CDR1 SNHLY, CDR2 FYNNEI. The ends lost 4 bases at V and 2 bases at J; junction bases unmatched: 4. This CDR3 comprises 14 residues. CDR3 DNA: TGTGCCAGCAGTGTGCAGGGGGTGAACTATGGCTACACCTTC. Translation gives CASSVQGVNYGYTF.

The chain couples TRBV6-5 to TRBJ2-3, with D possibly matching TRBD1 (6 bases). Trimming left V 6 bases short and J 4 bases short, with 11 bases between. Germline CDR1 is MNHEY and CDR2 is SVGAGI. The CDR3 length is 13 residues. CDR3 in amino acids: CASRQGSADTQYF. As DNA, the CDR3 is TGTGCCAGCAGACAGGGATCGGCAGATACGCAGTATTTT.

The chain uses TRBV19 and TRBJ2-5, with 9 bases identical to TRBD1. The V gene's germline CDR1 is LNHDA and CDR2 SQIVND (reference sequence). The ends lost 6 bases at V and 4 bases at J; junction bases unmatched: 6. The CDR3 has 14 amino acids. The CDR3 loop reads CASSETGGVETQYF. The CDR3 DNA follows: TGTGCCAGTAGCGAAACAGGGGGCGTAGAGACCCAGTACTTC.

The chain is built from TRBV5-1 and TRBJ2-2; 9 positions match TRBD1. The CDR3 is 17 amino acids. Per germline, CDR1 SGHRS and CDR2 YFSETQ. Losses at the gene ends were 3 bases for V and 6 bases for J; bases not matched to a gene: 12. For the CDR3, the DNA is TGCGCCAGCAGCTCCGGGACAGGGACGGTTATGGCCGGGGAGCTGTTTTTT. The encoded protein is CASSSGTGTVMAGELFF.

The chain links TRBV29-1 to TRBJ1-1; D gene ambiguous. The CDR3 has 11 residues. With 8 bases removed from V and 6 bases from J, the gap between germline ends came to 13 bases. Germline V gives CDR1 SQVTM, CDR2 ANQGSEA. This chain's CDR3 is CSTRSEAEAFF. The DNA for the CDR3 is TGCAGCACTCGGTCTGAGGCTGAAGCTTTCTTT.

This clone was seen just once. This chain uses TRBV7-2 with TRBJ2-5; TRBD1 might be the D (6 bases). The ends were cut back, 2 bases at V and 5 bases at J, with 12 bases in the middle. CDR1 and CDR2 from the germline V gene are SGHTA and FQGNSA. The CDR3 runs 14 residues. The CDR3 region has the DNA TGTGCCAGCAGCTTACCCCGAAGGGGGGAGACCCAGTACTTC. This sequence encodes CASSLPRRGETQYF.

The rearrangement links TRBV2 to TRBJ1-2; D unresolved. This CDR3 is 14 amino acids long. Germline values: CDR1 SNHLY, CDR2 FYNNEI. V was shortened by 1 base and J by 8 bases, with 14 bases between the two germline ends. The CDR3 loop reads CASSEGSPALGYTF. The CDR3 nucleotides are TGTGCCAGCAGTGAAGGATCGCCAGCCCTGGGCTACACCTTC.

The V and J genes are TRBV6-5 and TRBJ1-1; D unclear. Trimming shortened V by 2 bases and J by 1 base, and 2 bases separated the two germline ends. Germline V gene sequence: CDR1 MNHEY, CDR2 SVGAGI. The CDR3 sequence is 12 residues long. The CDR3 bases are TGTGCCAGCAGTTACAGGAACACTGAAGCTTTCTTT. It specifies CASSYRNTEAFF.

This clone was seen a single time. This chain connects TRBV9 to TRBJ2-1, with a possible D match to TRBD1 (6 bases). Germline CDR1 reads SGDLS; CDR2 reads YYNGEE. The CDR3 extends over 15 amino acids. Between the trimmed V and J ends, which lost 3 bases and 0 bases, there was a span of 10 bases. The CDR3 here is CASSEGVSSYNEQFF. The DNA for the CDR3 is TGTGCCAGCAGCGAGGGGGTGAGCTCCTACAATGAGCAGTTCTTC.

The rearrangement links TRBV28 to TRBJ1-2; 7 bases match TRBD1. The germline CDR1 and CDR2 sequences are MDHEN and SYDVKM. The V gene end was trimmed by 5 bases and the J gene end by 6 bases; junction bases not matched to a gene: 3. The CDR3 loop spans 12 amino acids. The CDR3 sequence is CASSDRVDGYTF. The CDR3 DNA reads TGTGCCAGCAGTGACAGGGTTGATGGCTACACCTTC.

The DNA for the CDR3 is TGTGCCACCAGCACCCAGCATACCGGGACTAGTGTTAGTGAGCAGTTCTTC. This translates into CATSTQHTGTSVSEQFF. The chain is built from TRBV15 and TRBJ2-1; TRBD2 matches at 8 bases. CDR3 length: 17 amino acids. V was pared by 4 bases and J by 9 bases, with 17 bases of the junction left unmatched. The germline V gene encodes CDR1 LNHNV and CDR2 YYDKDF (reference sequence).

The chain employs TRBV5-1 and TRBJ2-5; 9 positions match TRBD1. The V segment lost 4 bases and the J segment 2 bases; nucleotides outside the gene matches: 6. The V gene's germline CDR1 is SGHRS and CDR2 YFSETQ. This CDR3 is built from 15 residues. DNA for the CDR3: TGCGCCAGCAGCAGAAACAGGGGGCTGCAAGAGACCCAGTACTTC. Its protein product is CASSRNRGLQETQYF.

This sequence joins TRBV7-2 and TRBJ2-3; D not resolved. The germline V gene encodes CDR1 SGHTA and CDR2 FQGNSA. The length of the CDR3 is 13 residues. V was pared by 2 bases and J by 2 bases, with 5 bases between. CDR3 region: CASSLSFTDTQYF. The CDR3 bases are TGTGCCAGCAGCTTAAGTTTCACAGATACGCAGTATTTT.

The chain uses TRBV7-2 and TRBJ2-5; D possibly uses TRBD1 or TRBD2 (6 bases each). CDR1 and CDR2 (germline): SGHTA, FQGNSA. With 4 bases removed from V and 2 bases from J, the gap between germline ends came to 17 bases. This CDR3 spans 16 amino acids. CDR3 sequence (DNA): TGTGCCAGCAGCTCAGGGCCCGGGGGCCAGCAAGAGACCCAGTACTTC. Translation gives CASSSGPGGQQETQYF.

This chain joins TRBV9 and TRBJ2-5, with 8 bases that match TRBD2. J was trimmed by 0 bases and V by 0 bases; bases with no gene match: 4. Germline-derived CDR1 and CDR2 are SGDLS and YYNGEE. The CDR3 consists of 16 residues. CDR3 in DNA: TGTGCCAGCAGCGTAGCAACGGGGGGGAACCAAGAGACCCAGTACTTC. Translated, it gives CASSVATGGNQETQYF. Complete variable domain (other parts from reference TRBV9 and TRBJ2-5): DSGVTQTPKHLITATGQRVTLRCSPRSGDLSVYWYQQSLDQGLQFLIQYYNGEERAKGNILERFSAQQFPDLHSELNLSSLELGDSALYFCASSVATGGNQETQYFGPGTRLLVL.